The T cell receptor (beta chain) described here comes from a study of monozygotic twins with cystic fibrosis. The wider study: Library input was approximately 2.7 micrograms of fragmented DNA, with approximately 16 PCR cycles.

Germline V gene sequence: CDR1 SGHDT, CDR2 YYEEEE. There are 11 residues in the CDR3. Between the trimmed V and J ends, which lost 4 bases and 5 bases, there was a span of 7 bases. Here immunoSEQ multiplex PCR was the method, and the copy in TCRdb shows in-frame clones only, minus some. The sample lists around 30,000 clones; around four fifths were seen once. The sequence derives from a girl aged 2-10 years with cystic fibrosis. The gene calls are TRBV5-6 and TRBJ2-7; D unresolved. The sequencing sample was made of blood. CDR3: CASSGFNEQYF. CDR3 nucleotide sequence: TGTGCCAGCAGCGGGTTCAACGAGCAGTACTTC.